This T cell receptor beta chain was profiled in a study of blood T cell repertoires in COVID-19. Only in-frame clones appear in the TCRdb table, and some are missing; sequencing was by immunoSEQ multiplex PCR. This sample has nearly 40,000 clones; around nine tenths occur once, and the top ten carry 9%. The V and J ends lost 7 bases and 5 bases respectively, with 12 bases between them. The CDR3 covers 12 residues. Germline loops: CDR1 SQVTM, CDR2 ANQGSEA. The chain has TRBV29-1 and TRBJ2-1, with a tentative D call TRBD2 (5 bases). The sample consisted of peripheral blood. The source is a woman between 65 and 79 years old with acute or convalescent COVID-19. CDR3 in amino acids: CSARGPHNEQFF. CDR3 nucleotides: TGCAGCGCCCGCGGGCCACACAATGAGCAGTTCTTC.